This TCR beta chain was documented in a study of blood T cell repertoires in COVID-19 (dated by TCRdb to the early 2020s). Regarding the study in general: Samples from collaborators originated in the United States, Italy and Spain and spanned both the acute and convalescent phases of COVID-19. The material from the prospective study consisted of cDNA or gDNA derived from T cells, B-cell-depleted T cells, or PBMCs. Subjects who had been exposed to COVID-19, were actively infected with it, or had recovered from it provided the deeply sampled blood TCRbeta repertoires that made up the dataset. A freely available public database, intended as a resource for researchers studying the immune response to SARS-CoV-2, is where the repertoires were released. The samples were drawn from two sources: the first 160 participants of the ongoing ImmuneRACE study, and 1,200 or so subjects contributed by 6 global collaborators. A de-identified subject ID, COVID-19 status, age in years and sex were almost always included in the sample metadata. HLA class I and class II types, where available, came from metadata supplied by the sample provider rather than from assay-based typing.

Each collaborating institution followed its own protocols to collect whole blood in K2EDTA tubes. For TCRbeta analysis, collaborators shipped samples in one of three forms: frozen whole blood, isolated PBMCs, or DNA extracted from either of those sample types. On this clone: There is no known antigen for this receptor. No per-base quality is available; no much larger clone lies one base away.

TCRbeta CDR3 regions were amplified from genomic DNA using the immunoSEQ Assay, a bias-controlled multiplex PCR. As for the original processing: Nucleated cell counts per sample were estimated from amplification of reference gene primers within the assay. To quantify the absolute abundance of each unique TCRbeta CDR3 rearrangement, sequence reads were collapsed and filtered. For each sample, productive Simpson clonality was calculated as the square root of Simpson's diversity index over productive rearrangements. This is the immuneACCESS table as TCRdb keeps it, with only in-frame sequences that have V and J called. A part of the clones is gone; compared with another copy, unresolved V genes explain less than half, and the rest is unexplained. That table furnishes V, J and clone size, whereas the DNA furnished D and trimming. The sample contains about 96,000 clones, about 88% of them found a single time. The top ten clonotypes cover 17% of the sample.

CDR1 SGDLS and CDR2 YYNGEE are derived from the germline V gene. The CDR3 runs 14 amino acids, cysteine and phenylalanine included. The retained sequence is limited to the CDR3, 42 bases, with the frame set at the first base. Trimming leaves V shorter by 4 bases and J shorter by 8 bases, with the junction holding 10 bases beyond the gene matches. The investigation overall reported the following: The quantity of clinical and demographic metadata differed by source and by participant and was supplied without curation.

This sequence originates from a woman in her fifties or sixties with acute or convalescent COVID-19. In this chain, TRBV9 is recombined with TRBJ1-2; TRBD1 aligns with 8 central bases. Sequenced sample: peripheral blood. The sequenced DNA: TGTGCCAGCAGCTTCATCACAGGGGGAGAGGGCTACACCTTC. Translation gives CASSFITGGEGYTF.